This T cell receptor (beta chain) was observed in a study of blood T cells in healthy people across ages. Study results and caveats: The study regarded diversity estimates from one million T cells as underestimates. Age brought a roughly linear fall in TCR beta diversity measured per million T cells.

Next came a second PCR, run for about 6 to 12 cycles, which used a sample-barcoded 5' primer along with a J-beta primer mix. Via MiXCR, TCRdb re-called the 5' RACE reads, giving one row per CDR3 protein. Here the sample spans around 1.5 million distinct CDR3 sequences, 42% being singletons. The germline V and J ends were trimmed by 5 bases and 3 bases, with 13 bases remaining between them. The CDR3 runs 14 residues. As regards this clonotype: Its antigen is not identified.

Donation came from healthy Caucasian individuals in Russia who were aged about 6 to 95. Per-sample yields of isolated PBMCs were at least 6.5 million. Material: blood. This clonotype was sampled from a young woman in good health. The chain recombines TRBV12-3 or TRBV12-4 with TRBJ1-2; D is ambiguous. The CDR3 here is CASSPLGIDYGYTF. Written as DNA, the CDR3 is TGTGCCAGCAGTCCCTTGGGGATTGACTATGGCTACACCTTC.